The 9 T cell receptor beta chains in this list originate from one sample, sequenced in a study of T-cell memory formation after mild COVID-19. TCRdb called the 5' RACE reads again in MiXCR, with one record for every CDR3 protein. The sample has about 290,000 distinct CDR3 sequences, around a sixth seen once. The sample consisted of PBMCs or a T cell subset sorted from them (not recorded which). The receptors derive from a man aged 18 to 30 who had mild COVID-19 (a few samples of this study predate the infection). Cell type and time point are not known.

The V gene is TRBV20-1, the J gene TRBJ2-5; 11 positions match TRBD2. The germline CDR1 and CDR2 sequences are DFQATT and SNEGSKA (reference sequence). This CDR3 has 15 amino acids. V trimming: 2 bases; J trimming: 4 bases; junction bases outside the gene matches: 6. The CDR3 spells CSARKTSGAGETQYF. In nucleotides, the CDR3 is TGCAGTGCTAGAAAGACTAGCGGGGCTGGAGAGACCCAGTACTTC.

This clonotype was counted between two and nine times. V gene TRBV5-1 combines with J gene TRBJ2-1; tentative D call: TRBD1 (5 bases). Germline CDR1 reads SGHRS; CDR2 reads YFSETQ. This CDR3 comprises 16 residues. Trimming left V 1 base short and J 2 bases short, with 13 bases between. CDR3 DNA sequence: TGCGCCAGCAGCTTGAGGCTGGACACGGCCTACAATGAGCAGTTCTTC. It is translated as CASSLRLDTAYNEQFF.

The chain combines TRBV7-7 with TRBJ2-7; tentative D call: TRBD1 (6 bases). CDR3 length: 14 residues. Trimming pared 5 bases from V and 3 bases from J, leaving 14 bases between. The germline gives CDR1 SSHAT, CDR2 FNYEAQ (reference sequence). CDR3 DNA sequence: TGTGCCAGCAGCCCTGTTGGGGGCTTCTACGAGCAGTACTTC. This encodes CASSPVGGFYEQYF.

In its sample, this clonotype was seen a few times. V gene TRBV11-2 combines with J gene TRBJ1-1; 8 bases agree with TRBD1. Germline V lookup: CDR1 SGHAT, CDR2 FQNNGV. CDR3 length: 14 residues. V dropped 7 bases and J dropped 4; count of bases not matched to a gene: 8. This CDR3 is CASTKTGGSTEAFF. For the CDR3, the DNA is TGTGCCAGCACAAAAACAGGGGGTTCCACTGAAGCTTTCTTT.

V and J are TRBV6-2 or TRBV6-3 and TRBJ2-7; TRBD2 might be the D (6 bases). CDR1 is MNHEY and CDR2 is SVGEGT in the germline V gene. V dropped 8 bases and J dropped 11 bases, with 22 bases sitting between them. The CDR3 spans 13 residues. CDR3 coding DNA: TGTGCCAGCTACAACACCTTAGGGACTTCGAAGTACTTC. Its translation is CASYNTLGTSKYF.

This clonotype was observed a few times. The gene calls are TRBV7-9 and TRBJ2-3; D may correspond to TRBD1 or TRBD2 (5 bases each). Germline V gene data show CDR1 as SEHNR and CDR2 as FQNEAQ (reference sequence). This CDR3 has 16 residues. The germline V and J ends were trimmed by 0 bases and 2 bases, with 12 bases remaining between them. The CDR3 nucleotides read TGTGCCAGCAGCTTAGCTTCGGGGCTGTACACAGATACGCAGTATTTT. Protein sequence: CASSLASGLYTDTQYF.

The J gene is TRBJ1-6, the V gene TRBV6-5, with D hard to call. The CDR3 is 15 residues long. Per the germline V gene, CDR1 is MNHEY and CDR2 is SVGAGI. V lost 2 bases and J 6 bases, leaving 11 bases between the germline ends. The CDR3 spells CASSYLGPVNSPLHF. The CDR3 DNA is TGTGCCAGCAGTTACCTCGGACCGGTTAATTCACCCCTCCACTTT.

This clonotype was observed a few times. The chain carries TRBV7-8 and TRBJ2-4, with 8 bases fitting TRBD1. The germline V gene has CDR1 SGHVS and CDR2 FQNEAQ. CDR3 length: 18 residues. V lost 2 bases to trimming and J lost 1 base; unmatched junction nucleotides: 10. The CDR3 here is CASSLNIARGLAKNIQYF. DNA of the CDR3: TGTGCCAGCAGCTTAAATATAGCCAGGGGGCTGGCCAAAAACATTCAGTACTTC. Full variable domain (missing parts from reference TRBV7-8 and TRBJ2-4): GAGVSQSPRYKVAKRGQDVALRCDPISGHVSLFWYQQALGQGPEFLTYFQNEAQLDKSGLPSDRFFAERPEGSVSTLKIQRTQQEDSAVYLCASSLNIARGLAKNIQYFGAGTRLSVL.

The chain has TRBV12-3 or TRBV12-4 and TRBJ2-2; no definite D call. The CDR3 length is 15 residues. The V and J ends lost 8 bases and 2 bases respectively, with 15 bases between them. For the CDR3, the DNA is TGTGCCAGCCCACCAGGCGCCTCCAACACCGGGGAGCTGTTTTTT. This sequence encodes CASPPGASNTGELFF.